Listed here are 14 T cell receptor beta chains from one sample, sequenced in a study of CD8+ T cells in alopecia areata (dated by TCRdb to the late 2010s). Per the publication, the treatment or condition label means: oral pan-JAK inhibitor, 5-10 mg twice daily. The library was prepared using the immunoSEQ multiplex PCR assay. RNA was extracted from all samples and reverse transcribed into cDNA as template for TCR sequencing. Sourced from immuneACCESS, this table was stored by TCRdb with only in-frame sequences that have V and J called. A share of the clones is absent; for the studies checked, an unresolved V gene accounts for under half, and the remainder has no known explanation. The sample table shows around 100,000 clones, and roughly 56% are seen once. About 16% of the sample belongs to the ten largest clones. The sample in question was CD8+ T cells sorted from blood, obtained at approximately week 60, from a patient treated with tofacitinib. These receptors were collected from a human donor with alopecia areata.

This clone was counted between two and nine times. For the CDR3, the DNA is TGTGCCAGCGCACAACTGACAGGGGGAATCCCCATTTGGAGGACTGAAGCTTTCTTT. This gives the protein CASAQLTGGIPIWRTEAFF. This chain uses TRBV27 with TRBJ1-1; 9 positions agree with TRBD1. V lost 8 bases to trimming and J lost 5 bases; unmatched junction nucleotides: 24. The germline V gene encodes CDR1 MNHEY and CDR2 SMNVEV (reference sequence). The CDR3 is 19 residues long.

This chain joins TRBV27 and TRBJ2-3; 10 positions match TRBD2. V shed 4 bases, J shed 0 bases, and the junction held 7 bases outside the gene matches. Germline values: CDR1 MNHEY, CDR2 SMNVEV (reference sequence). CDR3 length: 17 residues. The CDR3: CASSSPVLAGSTDTQYF. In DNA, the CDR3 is TGTGCCAGCAGTTCGCCCGTACTAGCGGGGAGCACAGATACGCAGTATTTT.

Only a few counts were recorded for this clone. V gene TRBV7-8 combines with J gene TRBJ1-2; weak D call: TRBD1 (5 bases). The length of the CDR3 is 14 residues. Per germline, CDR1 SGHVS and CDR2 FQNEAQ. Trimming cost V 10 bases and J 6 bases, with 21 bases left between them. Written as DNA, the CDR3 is TGTGCCACCACACGAACCGGGACTTTCAATGGCTACACCTTC. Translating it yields CATTRTGTFNGYTF.

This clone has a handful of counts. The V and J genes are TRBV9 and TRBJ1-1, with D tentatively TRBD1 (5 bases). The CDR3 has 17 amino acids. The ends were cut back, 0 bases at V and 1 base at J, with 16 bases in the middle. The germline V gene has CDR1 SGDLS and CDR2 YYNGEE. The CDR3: CASSVVGRGVKNTEAFF. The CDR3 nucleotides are TGTGCCAGCAGCGTAGTGGGGCGGGGGGTGAAGAACACTGAAGCTTTCTTT.

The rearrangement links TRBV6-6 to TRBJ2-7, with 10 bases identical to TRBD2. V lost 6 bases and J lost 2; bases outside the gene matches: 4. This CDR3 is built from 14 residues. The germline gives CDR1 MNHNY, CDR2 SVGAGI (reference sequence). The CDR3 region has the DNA TGTGCCAGCAGGGAGCGGGGGGGACCCTACGAGCAGTACTTC. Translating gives CASRERGGPYEQYF.

The CDR3 DNA reads TGTGCCAGCAGCTTGGGGACTAGCATTTATGAGCAGTTCTTC. Encoded protein: CASSLGTSIYEQFF. The chain has TRBV5-6 and TRBJ2-1; 8 nucleotides line up with TRBD2. CDR1 and CDR2 (germline): SGHDT, YYEEEE. This CDR3 has 14 amino acids. After removal of 0 bases from V and 8 bases from J, the junction contained 4 bases not matched to a gene.

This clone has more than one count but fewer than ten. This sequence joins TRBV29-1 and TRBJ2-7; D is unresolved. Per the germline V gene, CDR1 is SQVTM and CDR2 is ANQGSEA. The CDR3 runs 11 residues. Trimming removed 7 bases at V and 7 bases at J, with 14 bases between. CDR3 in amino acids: CSAWSAGEQYF. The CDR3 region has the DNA TGCAGCGCCTGGTCTGCCGGGGAGCAGTACTTC.

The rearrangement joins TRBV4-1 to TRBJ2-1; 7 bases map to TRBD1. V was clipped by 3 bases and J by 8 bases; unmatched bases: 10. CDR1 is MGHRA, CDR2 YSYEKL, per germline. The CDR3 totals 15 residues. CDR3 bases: TGCGCCAGCAGCCACCGGGACAGCTGGGGCGATGAGCAGTTCTTC. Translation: CASSHRDSWGDEQFF.

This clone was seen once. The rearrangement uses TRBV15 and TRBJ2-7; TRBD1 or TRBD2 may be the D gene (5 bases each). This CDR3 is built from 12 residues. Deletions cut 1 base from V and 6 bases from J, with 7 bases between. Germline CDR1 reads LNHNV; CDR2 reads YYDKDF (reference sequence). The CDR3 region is CATSRVGTEQYF. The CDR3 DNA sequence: TGTGCCACCAGCAGAGTGGGGACCGAGCAGTACTTC.

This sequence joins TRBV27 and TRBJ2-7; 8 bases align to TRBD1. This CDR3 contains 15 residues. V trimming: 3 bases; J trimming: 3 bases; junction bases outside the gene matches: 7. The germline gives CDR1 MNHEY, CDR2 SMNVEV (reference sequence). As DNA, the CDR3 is TGTGCCAGCAGTTTGGGGACAGGAGGGCTCTACGAGCAGTACTTC. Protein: CASSLGTGGLYEQYF.

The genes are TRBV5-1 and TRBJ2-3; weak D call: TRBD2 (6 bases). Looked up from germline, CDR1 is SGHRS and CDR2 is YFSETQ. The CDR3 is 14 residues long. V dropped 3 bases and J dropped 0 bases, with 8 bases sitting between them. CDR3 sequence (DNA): TGCGCCAGCAGCTGGCGGGGCAGCACAGATACGCAGTATTTT. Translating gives CASSWRGSTDTQYF.

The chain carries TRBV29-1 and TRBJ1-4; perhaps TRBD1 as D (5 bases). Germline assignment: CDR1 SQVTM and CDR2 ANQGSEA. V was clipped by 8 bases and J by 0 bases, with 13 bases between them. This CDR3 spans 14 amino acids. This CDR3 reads CSPRAAATNEKLFF. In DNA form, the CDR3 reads TGCAGCCCCAGGGCGGCAGCAACTAATGAAAAACTGTTTTTT.

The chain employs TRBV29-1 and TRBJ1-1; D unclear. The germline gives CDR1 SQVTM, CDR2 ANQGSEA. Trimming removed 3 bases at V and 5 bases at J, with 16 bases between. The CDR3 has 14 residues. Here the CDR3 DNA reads TGCAGCGTTGAGTCTCGGAGACAAGGGACTGAAGCTTTCTTT. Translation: CSVESRRQGTEAFF. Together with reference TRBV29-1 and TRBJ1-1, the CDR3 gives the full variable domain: SAVISQKPSRDICQRGTSLTIQCQVDSQVTMMFWYRQQPGQSLTLIATANQGSEATYESGFVIDKFPISRPNLTFSTLTVSNMSPEDSSIYLCSVESRRQGTEAFFGQGTRLTVV.

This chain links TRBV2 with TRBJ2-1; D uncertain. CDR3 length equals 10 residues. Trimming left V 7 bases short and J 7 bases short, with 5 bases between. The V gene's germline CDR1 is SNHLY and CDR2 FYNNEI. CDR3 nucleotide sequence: TGTGCCAGCAACGGGAATGAGCAGTTCTTC. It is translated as CASNGNEQFF.